Listed here are 22 T cell receptor beta chains from one sample, sequenced in a study of PD-1 blockade in classical Hodgkin lymphoma. Described time point: newly diagnosed, previously untreated cHL patient sample. Purification of CD4+ T cells from thawed PBMCs was performed via magnetic negative selection. Using immunoSEQ multiplex PCR, the repertoire was profiled, and TCRdb retains in-frame clones only, with some absent. The profile covers approximately 23,000 clones, with approximately 91% appearing a single time and over 0.4% taken by the ten largest. The sample consisted of CD4+ T cells from blood. The origin of the receptors is a human donor with classical Hodgkin lymphoma.

This chain links TRBV15 with TRBJ1-1; 8 bases match TRBD1. The junction had 18 bases not matched to a gene; V was cut back by 6 bases and J by 6 bases. This CDR3 is built from 17 residues. CDR1 and CDR2 (germline): LNHNV, YYDKDF (reference sequence). CDR3 residues: CATRPYLTGARGPEAFF. The CDR3 nucleotides read TGTGCCACCAGACCATACTTGACAGGGGCTCGGGGGCCTGAAGCTTTCTTT. Drawing the rest from reference TRBV15 and TRBJ1-1, the complete variable domain is DAMVIQNPRYQVTQFGKPVTLSCSQTLNHNVMYWYQQKSSQAPKLLFHYYDKDFNNEADTPDNFQSRRPNTSFCFLDIRSPGLGDTAMYLCATRPYLTGARGPEAFFGQGTRLTVV.

The chain links TRBV11-1 to TRBJ2-1, with 14 bases fitting TRBD2. J was trimmed by 6 bases and V by 6 bases; bases with no gene match: 7. The germline V gene has CDR1 SGHAT and CDR2 FQDESV (reference sequence). This CDR3 contains 16 residues. Written as DNA, the CDR3 is TGTGCCAGCAGTTCAGGACTAGCGGGGGGCCGCAATGAGCAGTTCTTC. It yields the protein CASSSGLAGGRNEQFF. Complete variable domain (other parts from reference TRBV11-1 and TRBJ2-1): EAEVAQSPRYKITEKSQAVAFWCDPISGHATLYWYRQILGQGPELLVQFQDESVVDDSQLPKDRFSAERLKGVDSTLKIQPAELGDSAMYLCASSSGLAGGRNEQFFGPGTRLTVL.

V usage is TRBV4-3 and J usage is TRBJ2-2; D is perhaps TRBD1 (5 bases). Germline loops: CDR1 LGHNA, CDR2 YSLEER. The CDR3 loop spans 16 amino acids. Trimming removed 0 bases at V and 1 base at J, with 9 bases between. CDR3 loop: CASSQEAGWNTGELFF. The CDR3 bases are TGCGCCAGCAGCCAAGAAGCAGGGTGGAACACCGGGGAGCTGTTTTTT.

This rearrangement joins TRBV9 to TRBJ2-1; 14 bases match TRBD2. The CDR3 runs to 16 residues. The V gene's germline CDR1 is SGDLS and CDR2 YYNGEE. V trimming: 4 bases; J trimming: 7 bases; junction bases outside the gene matches: 7. For the CDR3, the DNA is TGTGCCAGCAGCCTGCGGACTAGCGGGAGGTGGAATGAGCAGTTCTTC. This sequence encodes CASSLRTSGRWNEQFF.

In this sample, this clone turned up once. Relative to the germline gene, one junction end is altered; a read error may explain this. The chain employs TRBV19 and TRBJ2-3, with D unresolved. The germline V gene has CDR1 LNHDA and CDR2 SQIVND (reference sequence). The CDR3 is made up of 14 amino acids. The CDR3: CASSLEIGTDTQYF. The CDR3 DNA reads TGTGCCAGTAGTCTAGAAATTGGCACAGATACGCAGTATTTT.

V usage is TRBV7-2 and J usage is TRBJ1-2; D remains unclear. V lost 1 base and J lost 0, with 9 bases in between. The CDR3 loop spans 15 amino acids. Germline V gene sequence: CDR1 SGHTA, CDR2 FQGNSA. For the CDR3, the DNA is TGTGCCAGCAGCTTAGGGTCGGCAACTAACTATGGCTACACCTTC. Translation gives CASSLGSATNYGYTF.

The rearrangement uses TRBV28 and TRBJ2-7; TRBD2 matches at 7 bases. V lost 1 base, J lost 3 bases, and 12 bases stayed unmatched. Germline V gene sequence: CDR1 MDHEN, CDR2 SYDVKM. This CDR3 spans 17 amino acids. This chain's CDR3 is CASSLYPRGGFYYEQYF. In DNA, the CDR3 is TGTGCCAGCAGTTTATATCCGAGGGGAGGGTTCTACTACGAGCAGTACTTC.

CDR3 coding DNA: TGTGCCAGCAGCAGAGACAGGGGCACTGAAGCTTTCTTT. It encodes CASSRDRGTEAFF. V gene TRBV7-7 combines with J gene TRBJ1-1; TRBD1 aligns across 8 bases. This CDR3 contains 13 residues. Germline CDR1 reads SSHAT; CDR2 reads FNYEAQ (reference sequence). J gave up 4 bases and V 5 bases, and 3 bases lay outside the gene matches.

The V and J genes are TRBV5-4 and TRBJ1-1; 9 bases map to TRBD1. Unmatched junction bases numbered 5, after V lost 4 bases and J lost 7 bases. Germline CDR1 reads SGHNT; CDR2 reads YYREEE (reference sequence). The CDR3 runs to 13 residues. This chain's CDR3 is CASSRDRASEAFF. CDR3 bases: TGTGCCAGCAGCCGGGACAGGGCTAGTGAAGCTTTCTTT.

The chain is built from TRBV10-3 and TRBJ2-7; D is perhaps TRBD1 or TRBD2 (5 bases each). V lost 10 bases to trimming and J lost 1 base, with 20 bases between them. This CDR3 has 15 amino acids. CDR1 ENHRY and CDR2 SYGVKD come from the germline V gene. The CDR3 loop reads CATGSVGHGSYEQYF. The CDR3, as DNA: TGTGCCACGGGTAGCGTAGGACATGGATCCTACGAGCAGTACTTC.

The DNA of the CDR3 is TGTGCCAGCAGCCCTTTTACCGGAGAGACCCAGTACTTC. It codes for CASSPFTGETQYF. The rearrangement joins TRBV5-4 to TRBJ2-5; no definite D call. Germline CDR1 reads SGHNT; CDR2 reads YYREEE (reference sequence). The length of the CDR3 is 13 residues. V was pared by 4 bases and J by 4 bases, with 11 bases between.

V gene TRBV5-1 combines with J gene TRBJ1-1; D gene ambiguous. V gave up 4 bases and J gave up 0 bases, with 13 bases separating them. Germline V CDR1 and CDR2: SGHRS, YFSETQ. The CDR3 consists of 15 residues. CDR3: CASSLTAGMNTEAFF. The CDR3, as DNA: TGCGCCAGCAGCCTCACGGCGGGGATGAACACTGAAGCTTTCTTT.

The V call is TRBV5-4, the J call TRBJ1-1; TRBD1 might be the D (5 bases). Germline CDR1 and CDR2: SGHNT and YYREEE (reference sequence). V lost 1 base, J lost 4 bases, and 14 bases lay in between. This CDR3 region has 15 residues. The CDR3 reads CASSLSGGWGTEAFF. CDR3 bases: TGTGCCAGCAGCTTGAGTGGGGGATGGGGCACTGAAGCTTTCTTT.

Only one count was recorded for this clone. The chain joins TRBV2 to TRBJ2-2; no reliable D call. Trimming removed 7 bases from V and 3 bases from J, with 9 bases in between. There are 13 residues in the CDR3. Looked up from germline, CDR1 is SNHLY and CDR2 is FYNNEI. The CDR3 nucleotides read TGTGCCAGCAAGATAGGACACACCGGGGAGCTGTTTTTT. Amino acids: CASKIGHTGELFF.

The chain recombines TRBV19 with TRBJ2-3; D might be TRBD1 (6 bases). The CDR3 contains 14 residues. Trimming stripped 7 bases from V and 6 bases from J, with 17 bases between. CDR1 is LNHDA, CDR2 SQIVND, per germline (reference sequence). The CDR3 DNA reads as TGTGCCAGTAATTCAGGGGCGGACGGGGATACGCAGTATTTT. This codes for CASNSGADGDTQYF. Full variable domain (outside the CDR3, taken from reference TRBV19 and TRBJ2-3): DGGITQSPKYLFRKEGQNVTLSCEQNLNHDAMYWYRQDPGQGLRLIYYSQIVNDFQKGDIAEGYSVSREKKESFPLTVTSAQKNPTAFYLCASNSGADGDTQYFGPGTRLTVL.

This chain uses TRBV5-4 with TRBJ2-5, with D unresolved. This CDR3 is built from 12 residues. Trimming cost V 4 bases and J 1 base, with 5 bases left between them. CDR1 and CDR2 (germline): SGHNT, YYREEE (reference sequence). The DNA for the CDR3 is TGTGCCAGCAGCGTGCCCCAAGAGACCCAGTACTTC. It codes for CASSVPQETQYF. The full variable domain, rest sourced from reference TRBV5-4 and TRBJ2-5, is ETGVTQSPTHLIKTRGQQVTLRCSSQSGHNTVSWYQQALGQGPQFIFQYYREEENGRGNFPPRFSGLQFPNYSSELNVNALELDDSALYLCASSVPQETQYFGPGTRLLVL.

This sequence joins TRBV28 and TRBJ1-2, with D maybe TRBD1 (5 bases). This CDR3 is built from 15 residues. V was pared by 3 bases and J by 3 bases, with 14 bases between. CDR1 is MDHEN, CDR2 SYDVKM, per germline. The chain's CDR3 is CASSLPAQGDYGYTF. The CDR3 DNA reads TGTGCCAGCAGTTTGCCCGCGCAGGGTGACTATGGCTACACCTTC.

The chain joins TRBV6-1 to TRBJ2-1; 12 nucleotides line up with TRBD2. CDR3 length: 15 amino acids. Per germline, CDR1 MNHNS and CDR2 SASEGT. Trimming cost V 7 bases and J 1 base; bases outside gene matches: 2. CDR3 bases: TGTGCCAGCACTAGCGGGGGGGCTTCCTACAATGAGCAGTTCTTC. Residues: CASTSGGASYNEQFF.

There are a few counts of this clone. The CDR3 nucleotides read TGTGCCAGCTCACCACTCGTTAACGGCCAAGCCTATGGCTACACCTTC. Translated, it gives CASSPLVNGQAYGYTF. V gene TRBV18 combines with J gene TRBJ1-2, with unresolved D. V lost 1 base, J lost 4 bases, and 16 bases lay in between. The CDR3 is 16 amino acids. Germline CDR1 is KGHSH and CDR2 is LQKENI.

This clone was detected a few times. The chain combines TRBV2 with TRBJ1-5; D is undetermined. The V end was cut by 6 bases, the J end by 4 bases, with 10 bases between. CDR3 length equals 13 residues. CDR1 and CDR2 (germline): SNHLY, FYNNEI. The DNA for the CDR3 is TGTGCCAGCAGAGGCGAAGTGAATCAGCCCCAGCATTTT. It specifies CASRGEVNQPQHF.

This sequence joins TRBV5-1 and TRBJ1-1; D might be TRBD1 (6 bases). Germline CDR1 and CDR2: SGHRS and YFSETQ. This CDR3 is built from 15 residues. V was cut by 4 bases and J by 1 base, with 14 bases left in between. CDR3 in amino acids: CASSDQGSRNTEAFF. In nucleotides, the CDR3 is TGCGCCAGCAGCGACCAGGGGTCCCGGAACACTGAAGCTTTCTTT. The whole variable domain, remainder taken from reference TRBV5-1 and TRBJ1-1, is KAGVTQTPRYLIKTRGQQVTLSCSPISGHRSVSWYQQTPGQGLQFLFEYFSETQRNKGNFPGRFSGRQFSNSRSEMNVSTLELGDSALYLCASSDQGSRNTEAFFGQGTRLTVV.

The CDR3, as DNA: TGTGCCAGCAGTGACCCACTAGCGGGGGGTTACAATGAGCAGTTCTTC. Translation: CASSDPLAGGYNEQFF. The chain is built from TRBV2 and TRBJ2-1; the match to TRBD2 covers 12 bases. Per the germline V gene, CDR1 is SNHLY and CDR2 is FYNNEI. The CDR3 length is 16 residues. V trimming: 3 bases; J trimming: 4 bases; junction bases outside the gene matches: 4.